This TCR beta chain was profiled in a study of control samples from healthy donors and cancer patients. Repertoires were generated with immunoSEQ multiplex PCR, while TCRdb's copy carries only in-frame clones and drops some. The table records roughly 88,000 clones, roughly 89% of them present only once. This receptor was identified in a man aged 45-65 years in good health. The sample comprised blood.

CDR3 bases: TGTGCCAGCAGCTTGGGCAGGCGGGAGACCCAGTACTTC. As protein: CASSLGRRETQYF. The chain couples TRBV5-4 to TRBJ2-5; D gene uncertain. In germline, CDR1 is SGHNT, CDR2 YYREEE (reference sequence). This CDR3 has 13 amino acids. Deletions cut 0 bases from V and 5 bases from J, with 8 bases between.